The sequence of this T cell receptor beta chain was determined in a study of cytomegalovirus exposure and HLA in healthy donors. Primers included in the PCR were 60 Vbeta and 13 Jbeta primers. Here immunoSEQ multiplex PCR was the method, and the copy in TCRdb shows in-frame clones only, minus some. The sample consists of 100,000 to 150,000 clones, approximately 80% of them appearing once. Findings and caveats of the study: Some V segments, including TRBV6-2 and TRBV6-3, were excluded as indistinguishable.

Comment on this clone: Its specificity is not known.

Germline values: CDR1 MNHNS, CDR2 SASEGT. Trimming took 4 bases from V and 4 from J; bases not matched to a gene: 6. CDR3 length equals 14 residues. Sequencing was carried out using PBMCs. V and J are TRBV6-1 and TRBJ1-1; 7 nucleotides align to TRBD1. The clonotype comes from a man younger than 45 in good health and CMV-seronegative. The CDR3 DNA is TGTGCCAGCAGTGCAGACAGGGTGGGCACTGAAGCTTTCTTT. Translated, it gives CASSADRVGTEAFF.